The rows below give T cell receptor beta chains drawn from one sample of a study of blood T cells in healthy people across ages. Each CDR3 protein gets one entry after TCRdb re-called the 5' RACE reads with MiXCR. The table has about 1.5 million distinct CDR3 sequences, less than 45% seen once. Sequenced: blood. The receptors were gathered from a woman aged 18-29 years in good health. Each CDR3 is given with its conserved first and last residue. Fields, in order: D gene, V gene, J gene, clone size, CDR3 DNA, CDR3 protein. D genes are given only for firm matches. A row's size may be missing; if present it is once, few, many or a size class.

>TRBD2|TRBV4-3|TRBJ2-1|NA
TGCGCCAGCAGCCAAGGGGAGGGGTCTTCCTACAATGAGCAGTTCTTC
CASSQGEGSSYNEQFF
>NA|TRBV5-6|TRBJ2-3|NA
TGTGCCAGCAGCCCCACAAGAGGGGGATTGACGCAGTATTTT
CASSPTRGGLTQYF
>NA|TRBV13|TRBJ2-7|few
TGTGCCAGCAGCTCCTTGTCTTTCGGGAACCCCTACGAGCAGTACTTC
CASSSLSFGNPYEQYF
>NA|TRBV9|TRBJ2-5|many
TGTGCCAGCAGCGTAGATCGGACCCAAGAGACCCAGTACTTC
CASSVDRTQETQYF
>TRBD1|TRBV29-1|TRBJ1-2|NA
TGCAGCGTTGACAGGACAGGGGTTAACTATGGCTACACCTTC
CSVDRTGVNYGYTF
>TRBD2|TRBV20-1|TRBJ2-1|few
TGCAGTGCCGAGGGACTAGCTAGGTCCTACAATGAGCAGTTCTTC
CSAEGLARSYNEQFF
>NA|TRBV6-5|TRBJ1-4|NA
TGTGCCAGCAGTTCGGCCGGGACTGCCTTAAAACTGTTTTTT
CASSSAGTALKLFF
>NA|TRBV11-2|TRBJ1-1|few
TGTGCCAGCAGCTTTAGACAGGCTAACACTGAAGCTTTCTTT
CASSFRQANTEAFF
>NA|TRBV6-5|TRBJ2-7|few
TGTGCCAGCAGTTACTCGAGGGGCCCCCCTAACTACGAGCAGTACTTC
CASSYSRGPPNYEQYF
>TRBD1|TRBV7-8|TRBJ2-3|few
TGTGCCAGCAGCTTTGCACCGGGACAGGACACAGATACGCAGTATTTT
CASSFAPGQDTDTQYF
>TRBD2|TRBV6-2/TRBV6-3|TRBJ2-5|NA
TGTCCCAGCAGTCACGGACTAGCCCAAGAGACCCAGTACTTC
CPSSHGLAQETQYF
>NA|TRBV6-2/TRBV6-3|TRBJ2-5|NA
TGTGCCAGCAGTTACGGACGGACGATCCAAGAGACCCAGTACTTC
CASSYGRTIQETQYF
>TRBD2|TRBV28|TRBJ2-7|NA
TGTGCCAGCAGTCCCCGGACTAGCGGGAGGTCCTACGAGCAGTACTTC
CASSPRTSGRSYEQYF
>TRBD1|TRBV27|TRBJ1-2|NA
TGTGCCAGCAGTTCCGAGCGTCAGGACAGGTTATTCTACACCTTC
CASSSERQDRLFYTF
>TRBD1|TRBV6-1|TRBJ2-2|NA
TGTGCCAGCACCCAGCGATCTCCGGGACAGAGAAACGGGGAGCTGTTTTTT
CASTQRSPGQRNGELFF
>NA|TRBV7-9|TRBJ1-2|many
TGTGCCAGCAGTTCACAGGGTAACTATGGCTACACCTTC
CASSSQGNYGYTF
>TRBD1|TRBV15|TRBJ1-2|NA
TGTGCCGCCAGCAGCGACAGGGCTAACTATGGCTACACCTTC
CAASSDRANYGYTF
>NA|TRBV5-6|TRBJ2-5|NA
TGTGCCAGCAGCAACGGGGAACCCAATGAGCAGTACTTC
CASSNGEPNEQYF
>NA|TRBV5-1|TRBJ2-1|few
TGCGCCAGCAGCTCGGCGACTTCCCCAACTGGGAATGAGCAGTTCTTC
CASSSATSPTGNEQFF
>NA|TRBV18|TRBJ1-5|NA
TGTGCCAGCTCACCACCGGGCCCCTTGGGACGGATGCATCCCCAGCATTTT
CASSPPGPLGRMHPQHF
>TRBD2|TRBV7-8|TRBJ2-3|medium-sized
TGTGCCAGCAGCTTAGCGCGCGGTCTAGCGGGGGGGGATACGCAGTATTTT
CASSLARGLAGGDTQYF
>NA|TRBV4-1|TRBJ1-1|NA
TGCGCCAGCAGCCAAGGGTTCGTAGGGTCGGGCACTGAAGCTTTCTTT
CASSQGFVGSGTEAFF
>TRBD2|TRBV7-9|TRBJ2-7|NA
TGTGCCAGCACAGGCCCCCGGGACTACACCTACGAGCAGTACTTC
CASTGPRDYTYEQYF
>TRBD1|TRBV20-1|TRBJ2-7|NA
TGCAGTGCTAGACGGGACAGGGACTACTACGAGCAGTACTTC
CSARRDRDYYEQYF
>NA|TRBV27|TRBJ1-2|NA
TGTGCCAGCAGTAGATACGGGGCTTATGGCTACACCTTC
CASSRYGAYGYTF
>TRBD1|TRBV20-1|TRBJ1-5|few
TGCAGTGCTAGGGGACAGCTTAGCAATCAGCCCCAGCATTTT
CSARGQLSNQPQHF
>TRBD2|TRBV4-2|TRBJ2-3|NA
TGTGCCAGCAGCCAAGATCAACTAGCGGGAGGGCGGGATACGCAGTATTTT
CASSQDQLAGGRDTQYF
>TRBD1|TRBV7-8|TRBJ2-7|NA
TGCGCCAGCAGCTTGTACCGGGACAGTGATAGCTCCTACGAGCAGTACTTC
CASSLYRDSDSSYEQYF
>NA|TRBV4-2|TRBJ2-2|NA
TGTGCCAGCAGCCAAGAAGGACAAGGGACCGGGGAGCTGTTTTTT
CASSQEGQGTGELFF
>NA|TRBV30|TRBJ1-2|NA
TGTGCCTGGGGACAACAGGGTGTCTATGGCTACACCTTC
CAWGQQGVYGYTF
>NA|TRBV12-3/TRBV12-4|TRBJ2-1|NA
TGTGCCAGCAGTTTATGGGGGAGGCACTCCTACGAGCAGTTCTTC
CASSLWGRHSYEQFF
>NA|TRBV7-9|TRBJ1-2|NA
TGTGCCAGCAGCCCTCCTTTCTCAGGGTCCGGCTACACCTTC
CASSPPFSGSGYTF
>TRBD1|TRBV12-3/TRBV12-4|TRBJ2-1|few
TGTGCCACCCGGACAGGAATGTACAATGAGCAGTTCTTC
CATRTGMYNEQFF
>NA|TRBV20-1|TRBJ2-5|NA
TGCAGTGCTAGGCCCCCGGGTAGGGAAGAGACCCAGTACTTC
CSARPPGREETQYF
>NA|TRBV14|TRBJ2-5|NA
TGTGCCAGCAGCCACTTAAAAGAGACCCAGTACTTC
CASSHLKETQYF
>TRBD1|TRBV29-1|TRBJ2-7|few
TGCAGCGTTGGTAGTTTTCCGACAGGGATAGGCCCCTACGAGCAGTACTTC
CSVGSFPTGIGPYEQYF
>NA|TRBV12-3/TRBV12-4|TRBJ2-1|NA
TGTGCCAGCGCGGGATTCTCCTACAATGAGCAGTTCTTC
CASAGFSYNEQFF
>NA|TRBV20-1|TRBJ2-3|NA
TGCAGTGCTAGAGTCTATAGCCCCACAGATACGCAGTATTTT
CSARVYSPTDTQYF
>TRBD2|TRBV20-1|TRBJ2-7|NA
TGCAGTGCGTACGGGACTAGCGGGGACTCCTACGAGCAGTACTTC
CSAYGTSGDSYEQYF
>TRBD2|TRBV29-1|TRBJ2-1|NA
TGCAGCGTTGAAGTGGGGACTAGCGGGAGGTCCTACAATGGGCAGTTCTTC
CSVEVGTSGRSYNGQFF
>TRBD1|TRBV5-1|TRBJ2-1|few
TGCTCCACCACACAGGGGATAGAGTACAATGAGCAGTTCTTC
CSTTQGIEYNEQFF